Listed below are T cell receptor beta chains from one sample, sequenced in a study of blood T cell repertoires in COVID-19. Using immunoSEQ multiplex PCR, the repertoire was profiled, and TCRdb retains in-frame clones only, with some absent. The data contain about 330,000 clones, more than 75% of them singletons. Sequenced sample: PBMCs or T cells enriched from blood (not recorded which). All receptors come from a woman younger than 35 who had recovered from COVID-19. CDR3s include the opening cysteine and the closing phenylalanine or tryptophan. The D gene is left open where the match is weak. Clone size, where shown, is once, few, many, or a class for clones that have expanded.

CDR3	DNA	J	size	D	V
CASSQRLQKLFF	TGTGCCAGCAGCCAGAGACTCCAAAAACTGTTTTTT	TRBJ1-4	NA	NA	TRBV16
CASSSHDSNTEAFF	TGTGCCAGCAGTTCTCATGACAGTAACACTGAAGCTTTCTTT	TRBJ1-1	NA	NA	TRBV28
CASSPSDSTETQYF	TGTGCCAGCTCACCATCGGACAGCACGGAGACCCAGTACTTC	TRBJ2-5	NA	NA	TRBV18
CASSREFSESEQFF	TGTGCCAGCAGCCGAGAGTTTAGCGAAAGTGAGCAGTTCTTC	TRBJ2-1	NA	NA	TRBV7-8
CASSRNGRGLLYFNEKLFF	TGTGCCAGCAGTCGAAACGGGAGGGGGCTTCTTTATTTTAATGAAAAACTGTTTTTT	TRBJ1-4	NA	TRBD1	TRBV27
CASSLDSGSSQPQHF	TGCGCCAGCAGCTTGGACTCCGGGAGCAGTCAGCCCCAGCATTTT	TRBJ1-5	NA	NA	TRBV5-1
CASSRTGLREKLFF	TGCGCCAGCAGCCGGACAGGGTTGCGAGAAAAACTGTTTTTT	TRBJ1-4	NA	TRBD1	TRBV4-1
CASSEAPGALNQPQHF	TGTGCCAGCAGTGAAGCCCCAGGGGCCCTTAATCAGCCCCAGCATTTT	TRBJ1-5	few	NA	TRBV6-1
CASSLGGVGREKLFF	TGTGCCAGCAGCTTAGGCGGAGTGGGGCGGGAAAAACTGTTTTTT	TRBJ1-4	NA	NA	TRBV7-9
CAISSQGSSYNEQFF	TGTGCCATCAGCTCTCAGGGGAGCTCCTACAATGAGCAGTTCTTC	TRBJ2-1	NA	NA	TRBV10-3
CAIRTGTANYGYTF	TGTGCCATTCGCACCGGGACAGCGAACTATGGCTACACCTTC	TRBJ1-2	NA	TRBD1	TRBV10-3
CASSVGDEEAGYTF	TGTGCCAGCAGCGTAGGTGACGAAGAGGCTGGCTACACCTTC	TRBJ1-2	NA	NA	TRBV9
CASSLTGAGTGELFF	TGCGCCAGCAGCTTGACAGGGGCGGGCACCGGGGAGCTGTTTTTT	TRBJ2-2	once	TRBD1	TRBV5-1
CASSYSVAGGYNEQFF	TGTGCCAGCAGTTACTCAGTGGCGGGAGGCTACAATGAGCAGTTCTTC	TRBJ2-1	NA	TRBD2	TRBV6-6
CASSHGVPAETQYF	TGTGCCAGCAGCCACGGGGTCCCGGCGGAGACCCAGTACTTC	TRBJ2-5	few	NA	TRBV3-1/TRBV3-2
CAISESIQGSSEQYF	TGTGCCATCAGTGAGTCGATTCAAGGTAGCTCCGAGCAGTACTTC	TRBJ2-7	NA	NA	TRBV10-3
CASSGGGDGYTF	TGTGCCAGCAGCGGCGGAGGGGACGGCTACACCTTC	TRBJ1-2	once	NA	TRBV6-5
CASSLAVNEKLFF	TGTGCCAGCAGCTTAGCGGTTAATGAAAAACTGTTTTTT	TRBJ1-4	NA	NA	TRBV11-2
CASSLEQPSSGNTIYF	TGCGCCAGCAGCTTGGAACAGCCGAGCTCTGGAAACACCATATATTTT	TRBJ1-3	NA	NA	TRBV5-1
CATSDERGLGGEQFF	TGTGCCACCAGTGATGAACGCGGGTTGGGGGGTGAGCAGTTCTTC	TRBJ2-1	NA	NA	TRBV24-1
CASRLLGNTEAFF	TGTGCCAGTAGACTACTGGGGAACACTGAAGCTTTCTTT	TRBJ1-1	NA	NA	TRBV19
CATSGGDQPQHF	TGTGCCACCAGTGGCGGAGACCAGCCCCAGCATTTT	TRBJ1-5	NA	NA	TRBV24-1
CSVVLAGFGEQYF	TGCAGCGTTGTCTTAGCGGGATTCGGCGAGCAGTACTTC	TRBJ2-7	few	TRBD2	TRBV29-1
CASTQGQANYGYTF	TGTGCCAGCACCCAGGGACAGGCGAACTATGGCTACACCTTC	TRBJ1-2	NA	TRBD1	TRBV28
CASSQEYYSNQPQHF	TGTGCCAGCAGCCAAGAATACTATAGCAATCAGCCCCAGCATTTT	TRBJ1-5	NA	NA	TRBV4-2
CASSPIGVMTEAFF	TGTGCCAGCTCCCCAATCGGTGTTATGACTGAAGCTTTCTTT	TRBJ1-1	few	NA	TRBV18
CASSQPTGGNYNEQFF	TGTGCCAGCAGCCAACCGACAGGGGGCAATTACAATGAGCAGTTCTTC	TRBJ2-1	NA	TRBD1	TRBV4-2
CASRQDRASNTEAFF	TGTGCCAGCAGGCAGGACAGGGCATCGAACACTGAAGCTTTCTTT	TRBJ1-1	NA	TRBD1	TRBV2
CASSYRRVSYEQYF	TGTGCCAGCAGTTACCGGAGGGTTTCCTACGAGCAGTACTTC	TRBJ2-7	NA	NA	TRBV6-2/TRBV6-3
CAISGPQTGNSGNTIYF	TGTGCCATCAGCGGCCCGCAGACAGGCAACTCTGGAAACACCATATATTTT	TRBJ1-3	NA	NA	TRBV10-3
CASSAAGGTYNEQFF	TGTGCCAGCAGCGCAGCGGGAGGGACCTACAATGAGCAGTTCTTC	TRBJ2-1	NA	TRBD2	TRBV27
CASSPAAGESSYNEQFF	TGTGCCAGCTCACCGGCAGCGGGGGAGAGCTCCTACAATGAGCAGTTCTTC	TRBJ2-1	NA	TRBD2	TRBV18
CASSLGQGANQPQHF	TGTGCCAGCAGCTTGGGACAGGGGGCGAATCAGCCCCAGCATTTT	TRBJ1-5	NA	TRBD1	TRBV5-6
CASSEAGLGTDTQYF	TGTGCCAGCAGTGAAGCGGGACTAGGAACAGATACGCAGTATTTT	TRBJ2-3	NA	TRBD2	TRBV6-1
CATSVGQGDTGELFF	TGTGCCACCAGTGTGGGACAGGGAGACACCGGGGAGCTGTTTTTT	TRBJ2-2	NA	TRBD1	TRBV24-1
CASSFQYGYTF	TGTGCCAGCAGCTTCCAGTATGGCTACACCTTC	TRBJ1-2	NA	NA	TRBV5-6
CASSSDRGQPQHF	TGTGCCAGCAGTTCCGACAGGGGCCAGCCCCAGCATTTT	TRBJ1-5	few	TRBD1	TRBV6-6
CASSQGAHPKKLFF	TGTGCCAGCAGCCAAGGAGCCCATCCAAAAAAACTGTTTTTT	TRBJ1-4	NA	NA	TRBV14
CASSQEAGYEQYF	TGTGCCAGCAGCCAAGAAGCGGGCTACGAGCAGTACTTC	TRBJ2-7	NA	NA	TRBV3-1/TRBV3-2
CATSNDRGPGNTIYF	TGTGCCACCAGCAACGACAGGGGACCGGGAAACACCATATATTTT	TRBJ1-3	NA	TRBD1	TRBV15
CASSLRGYNEQFF	TGTGCCAGCAGTTTACGGGGATACAATGAGCAGTTCTTC	TRBJ2-1	NA	NA	TRBV12-3/TRBV12-4
CASSVGQVAFF	TGTGCCAGCAGCGTAGGACAGGTGGCTTTCTTT	TRBJ1-1	NA	NA	TRBV9
CASSIELNRDYGYTF	TGTGCCAGTAGTATAGAGTTGAACAGGGACTATGGCTACACCTTC	TRBJ1-2	NA	NA	TRBV19
CASRRMTSGSYEQYF	TGTGCCAGCAGGCGCATGACTAGCGGGAGCTACGAGCAGTACTTC	TRBJ2-7	once	TRBD2	TRBV28
CASSLDGRGYYQPQHF	TGTGCCAGCAGCTTAGACGGCAGGGGGTACTATCAGCCCCAGCATTTT	TRBJ1-5	NA	TRBD1	TRBV7-8
CARSQLTAGLMEPQHF	TGTGCCAGAAGCCAACTAACGGCAGGGTTGATGGAGCCCCAGCATTTT	TRBJ1-5	NA	NA	TRBV5-3
CASSPQGDYQPQHF	TGTGCCAGCTCACCGCAGGGGGATTATCAGCCCCAGCATTTT	TRBJ1-5	NA	TRBD1	TRBV18
CATLGARDTGELFF	TGTGCCACCTTAGGGGCAAGGGACACCGGGGAGCTGTTTTTT	TRBJ2-2	NA	NA	TRBV28
CASSATSGGGNTGELFF	TGTGCCAGCAGCGCGACTAGCGGGGGTGGAAACACCGGGGAGCTGTTTTTT	TRBJ2-2	once	TRBD2	TRBV28
CAIRRGRDTYEQYF	TGTGCCATCAGGCGAGGGAGGGACACCTACGAGCAGTACTTC	TRBJ2-7	NA	NA	TRBV10-3
CASSFGGATNTGELFF	TGTGCCAGCAGCTTCGGAGGGGCTACTAACACCGGGGAGCTGTTTTTT	TRBJ2-2	once	NA	TRBV9
CASSLGQQGAREKLFF	TGCGCCAGCAGCTTGGGCCAACAGGGGGCTCGGGAAAAACTGTTTTTT	TRBJ1-4	NA	TRBD1	TRBV5-1
CASSQAGQGMNTEAFF	TGTGCCAGCAGCCAAGCTGGACAGGGTATGAACACTGAAGCTTTCTTT	TRBJ1-1	many	TRBD1	TRBV11-2
CASSLLTGWGMDGYTF	TGTGCCAGCAGTTTATTAACAGGGTGGGGTATGGATGGCTACACCTTC	TRBJ1-2	NA	NA	TRBV27
CASSVTGQSTNEKLFF	TGTGCCAGTAGTGTAACAGGGCAATCAACTAATGAAAAACTGTTTTTT	TRBJ1-4	NA	NA	TRBV19
CASSQRQGDKDYGYTF	TGCGCCAGCAGCCAAAGACAGGGGGATAAGGACTATGGCTACACCTTC	TRBJ1-2	NA	TRBD1	TRBV23-1
CASSQDLQGRNSPLHF	TGTGCCAGCAGCCAAGATCTCCAGGGTAGGAATTCACCCCTCCACTTT	TRBJ1-6	NA	NA	TRBV4-2
CASTLAGTSGETQYF	TGTGCCAGTACTTTAGCGGGGACCTCCGGGGAGACCCAGTACTTC	TRBJ2-5	NA	TRBD2	TRBV2
CASSQDTGVPYEQYF	TGCGCCAGCAGCCAAGACACAGGGGTCCCCTACGAGCAGTACTTC	TRBJ2-7	NA	TRBD1	TRBV4-1